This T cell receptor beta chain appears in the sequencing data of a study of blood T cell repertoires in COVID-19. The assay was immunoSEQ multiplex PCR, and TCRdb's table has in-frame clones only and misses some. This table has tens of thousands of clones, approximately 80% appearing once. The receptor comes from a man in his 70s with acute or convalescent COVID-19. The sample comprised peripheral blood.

CDR3 DNA sequence: TGTGCCAGCAAGGACTTCGGGGAAGATAATGAGCAGTTCTTC. Residues: CASKDFGEDNEQFF. The chain recombines TRBV11-3 with TRBJ2-1; weak D call: TRBD2 (5 bases). With 7 bases removed from V and 7 bases from J, the gap between germline ends came to 17 bases. The CDR3 has 14 amino acids. Germline loops: CDR1 SGHNT, CDR2 YENEEA.